These 18 T cell receptor beta chains originate from one sample sequenced in a study of T cells expressing NK-cell markers. Each CDR3 protein gets one entry in TCRdb, which reprocessed the 5' RACE reads and gives no DNA. Recorded for this sample: about 550,000 distinct CDR3 sequences. What was sequenced was blood T cells: a sorted CD56 or NKG2C T cell subset, CD4+ or CD8+ T cells, or bulk PBMC T cells (not recorded which). These receptors were collected from a man aged 18 to 35 in good health.

The chain carries TRBV27 and TRBJ1-1; checking the TCRdb D call of TRBD1 is not possible without DNA. The germline V gene encodes CDR1 MNHEY and CDR2 SMNVEV (reference sequence). CDR3 length equals 15 residues. The CDR3 protein is CASSYARGANTEAFF.

The chain is built from TRBV20-1 and TRBJ1-2; TCRdb picks TRBD1, but there is no DNA to check that call. The CDR3 runs 13 residues. Per germline, CDR1 DFQATT and CDR2 SNEGSKA (reference sequence). CDR3 amino acids: CSAPRDSNYGYTF.

This chain connects TRBV4-3 to TRBJ1-1. Germline lookup yields CDR1 LGHNA and CDR2 YSLEER. This CDR3 region has 16 residues. CDR3 sequence reads: CASSQDLRWGMSEAFF.

V is TRBV7-2 and J is TRBJ2-7. The CDR3 length is 15 residues. Germline CDR1 is SGHTA and CDR2 is FQGNSA. Here the CDR3 reads CASSLAVRAGYEQYF.

The chain combines TRBV7-3 with TRBJ2-7; TCRdb gives TRBD2 as the D gene, but with no DNA this cannot be confirmed. This CDR3 comprises 14 residues. Germline V gene data show CDR1 as SGHTA and CDR2 as FQGTGA. CDR3 loop: CASSPGTSGNEQYF.

The chain joins TRBV5-4 to TRBJ1-1; TCRdb's assignment of TRBD1 cannot be checked, as there is no DNA. The CDR3 runs 16 residues. CDR1 and CDR2 (germline): SGHNT, YYREEE (reference sequence). CDR3 loop: CASSQEAGQGGTEAFF.

The chain uses TRBV4-1 and TRBJ2-2; TCRdb gives TRBD1 as the D gene, but with no DNA this cannot be confirmed. Germline V lookup: CDR1 MGHRA, CDR2 YSYEKL. The CDR3 totals 16 residues. CDR3 sequence: CASSHPRVGFPGELFF.

This rearrangement joins TRBV20-1 to TRBJ2-3; TCRdb's assignment of TRBD1 cannot be checked, as there is no DNA. The CDR3 contains 12 residues. Germline loops: CDR1 DFQATT, CDR2 SNEGSKA (reference sequence). This CDR3 is CSASTGRDTQYF.

This sequence joins TRBV7-2 and TRBJ2-1; as DNA is missing, the TRBD1 call by TCRdb cannot be tested. Germline lookup yields CDR1 SGHTA and CDR2 FQGNSA. The CDR3 is 15 amino acids. CDR3 sequence: CASVEGDLSYNEQFF.

The chain combines TRBV4-3 with TRBJ2-1. From germline, CDR1 is LGHNA and CDR2 YSLEER. The CDR3 sequence is 13 residues long. CDR3 amino acids: CASSQDVGVEQFF.

The chain uses TRBV20-1 and TRBJ2-3; TCRdb proposes TRBD1, but this gene call is untestable without DNA. Germline V gene sequence: CDR1 DFQATT, CDR2 SNEGSKA (reference sequence). The CDR3 spans 13 residues. This CDR3 reads CSAKAVPGDTQYF.

V and J are TRBV27 and TRBJ1-5; TCRdb calls TRBD1, which cannot be checked without DNA. Per the germline V gene, CDR1 is MNHEY and CDR2 is SMNVEV (reference sequence). There are 14 residues in the CDR3. Here the CDR3 reads CASSTLEFGQPQHF.

The V call is TRBV6-2 or TRBV6-3, the J call TRBJ1-1. The CDR3 is made up of 13 amino acids. Germline V CDR1 and CDR2: MNHEY, SVGEGT. CDR3 loop: CASQAVGLGEAFF.

The chain employs TRBV20-1 and TRBJ2-7; TCRdb selects TRBD1, and the lack of DNA leaves this call unchecked. The CDR3 contains 15 residues. Germline V CDR1 and CDR2: DFQATT, SNEGSKA (reference sequence). The CDR3 reads CSARSPAQSTYEQYF.

The CDR3: CATSDLSRGRYNEQFF. The rearrangement links TRBV24-1 to TRBJ2-1; TCRdb reports TRBD1, a call that lacks DNA to check it against. In germline, CDR1 is KGHDR, CDR2 SFDVKD. This CDR3 region has 16 residues.

The chain combines TRBV20-1 with TRBJ2-5; TCRdb's assignment of TRBD1 cannot be checked, as there is no DNA. The CDR3 loop spans 17 amino acids. The germline CDR1 and CDR2 sequences are DFQATT and SNEGSKA (reference sequence). The CDR3: CSARGSAPQAYQETQYF.

The chain recombines TRBV29-1 with TRBJ2-1. The CDR3 has 13 residues. Germline CDR1 is SQVTM and CDR2 is ANQGSEA. CDR3 sequence reads: CSACRPEYNEQFF.

The chain carries TRBV10-1 and TRBJ2-1; absent DNA, TCRdb's TRBD1 call cannot be checked. This CDR3 is built from 17 residues. The V gene's germline CDR1 is WNHNN and CDR2 SYGVQD (reference sequence). CDR3 residues: CASSVDPLGGAYNEQFF.